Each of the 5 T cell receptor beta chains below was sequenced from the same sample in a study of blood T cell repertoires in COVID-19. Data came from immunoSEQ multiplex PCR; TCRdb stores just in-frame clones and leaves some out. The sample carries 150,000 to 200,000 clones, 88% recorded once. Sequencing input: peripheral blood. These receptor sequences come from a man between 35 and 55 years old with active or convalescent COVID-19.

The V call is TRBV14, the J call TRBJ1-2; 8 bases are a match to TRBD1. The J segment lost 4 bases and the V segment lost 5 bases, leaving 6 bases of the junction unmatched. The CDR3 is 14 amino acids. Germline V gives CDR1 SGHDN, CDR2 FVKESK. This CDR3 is CASSKTGDVYGYTF. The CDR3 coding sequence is TGTGCCAGCAGCAAGACAGGGGATGTCTATGGCTACACCTTC.

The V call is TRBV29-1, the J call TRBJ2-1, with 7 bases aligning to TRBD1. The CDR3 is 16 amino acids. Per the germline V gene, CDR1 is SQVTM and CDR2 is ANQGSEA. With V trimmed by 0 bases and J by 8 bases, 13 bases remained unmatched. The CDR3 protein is CSVEDTNRGEVDEQFF. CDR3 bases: TGCAGCGTTGAAGACACCAACAGGGGAGAGGTCGATGAGCAGTTCTTC.

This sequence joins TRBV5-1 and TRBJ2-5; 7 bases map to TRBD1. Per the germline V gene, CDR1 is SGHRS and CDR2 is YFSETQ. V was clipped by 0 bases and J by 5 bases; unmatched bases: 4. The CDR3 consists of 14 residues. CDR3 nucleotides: TGCGCCAGCAGCTTGGGAGGGGGCCATGAGACCCAGTACTTC. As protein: CASSLGGGHETQYF.

The CDR3 is CASRGLERETQYF. In DNA form, the CDR3 reads TGTGCCAGCAGGGGACTAGAACGAGAGACCCAGTACTTC. This chain links TRBV6-5 with TRBJ2-5, with 8 bases that match TRBD2. CDR1 is MNHEY, CDR2 SVGAGI, per germline. This CDR3 spans 13 amino acids. Trimming cost V 6 bases and J 4 bases; bases outside gene matches: 4.

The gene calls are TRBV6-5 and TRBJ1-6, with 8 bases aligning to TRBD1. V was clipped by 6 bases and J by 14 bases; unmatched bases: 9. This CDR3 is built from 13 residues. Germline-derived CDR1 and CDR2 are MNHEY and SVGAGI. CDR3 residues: CASSTGGGMALHF. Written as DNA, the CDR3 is TGTGCCAGCAGCACAGGGGGAGGGATGGCCCTCCACTTT.